One and the same sample provided the 15 T cell receptor beta chains below, sequenced in a study of cytomegalovirus exposure and HLA in healthy donors. Primers: 60 Vbeta forward and 13 Jbeta reverse. Sequencing used immunoSEQ multiplex PCR; TCRdb keeps in-frame clones, though not all of them. The sample lists approximately 140,000 clones; over 70% were seen once. The specimen was PBMCs. The receptors were sampled from a middle-aged woman in good health and CMV-seronegative.

This clone showed up just a few times. This chain links TRBV5-1 with TRBJ2-7, with a tentative D call TRBD2 (6 bases). The CDR3 loop spans 15 amino acids. Trimming left V 4 bases short and J 1 base short, with 15 bases between. Germline V CDR1 and CDR2: SGHRS, YFSETQ. The CDR3 DNA reads TGCGCCAGCAGCGGGGACGGGGGAATGTCCTACGAGCAGTACTTC. Translating it yields CASSGDGGMSYEQYF.

This sequence joins TRBV4-3 and TRBJ1-2, with 7 nucleotides matching TRBD1. The CDR3 runs to 16 residues. The germline V gene has CDR1 LGHNA and CDR2 YSLEER. V lost 4 bases to trimming and J lost 1 base; unmatched junction nucleotides: 9. CDR3 sequence (DNA): TGCGCCAGCAGCCCCGACGGGACAGCCAATAACTATGGCTACACCTTC. Translated, it gives CASSPDGTANNYGYTF.

The chain carries TRBV25-1 and TRBJ2-5; 7 bases are a match to TRBD2. The V and J ends lost 0 bases and 5 bases, in that order; junction bases with no gene match: 9. Germline CDR1 is MGHDK and CDR2 is SYGVNS. This CDR3 contains 16 residues. CDR3: CASSEYRGDSLETQYF. The CDR3 coding sequence is TGTGCCAGCAGTGAATACCGGGGGGATTCATTGGAGACCCAGTACTTC.

The CDR3 DNA reads as TGTGCCAGCAGCACCTACGGGACAGGGAACACTGAAGCTTTCTTT. Protein sequence: CASSTYGTGNTEAFF. The J gene is TRBJ1-1, the V gene TRBV7-2; 8 bases match TRBD1. Germline assignment: CDR1 SGHTA and CDR2 FQGNSA. Unmatched junction bases numbered 6, after V lost 5 bases and J lost 1 base. The CDR3 extends over 15 amino acids. The entire variable domain, with the rest obtained from reference TRBV7-2 and TRBJ1-1, is as follows: GAGVSQSPSNKVTEKGKDVELRCDPISGHTALYWYRQSLGQGLEFLIYFQGNSAPDKSGLPSDRFSAERTGGSVSTLTIQRTQQEDSAVYLCASSTYGTGNTEAFFGQGTRLTVV.

This chain connects TRBV4-2 to TRBJ1-3, with a weak D call TRBD1 (5 bases). Per the germline V gene, CDR1 is LGHNA and CDR2 is YNFKEQ. CDR3 length: 16 residues. The germline V and J ends were trimmed by 0 bases and 2 bases, with 11 bases remaining between them. The CDR3 DNA is TGTGCCAGCAGCCAAGAGGGGGGTAAAACTGGAAACACCATATATTTT. Its translation is CASSQEGGKTGNTIYF.

V usage is TRBV5-6 and J usage is TRBJ1-1; D call uncertain. Germline V CDR1 and CDR2: SGHDT, YYEEEE. The CDR3 has 11 residues. Trimming cost V 2 bases and J 7 bases, with 6 bases left between them. DNA of the CDR3: TGTGCCAGCAGCTTCGAGGGTGAAGCTTTCTTT. Amino acids: CASSFEGEAFF.

This clone is a singleton in its sample. V and J are TRBV2 and TRBJ1-2; D unresolved. V lost 5 bases to trimming and J lost 4 bases, with 11 bases between them. Looked up from germline, CDR1 is SNHLY and CDR2 is FYNNEI. The CDR3 has 13 residues. CDR3 sequence: CASSLLDRYGYTF. The CDR3 nucleotides read TGTGCCAGCAGTTTATTAGATCGCTATGGCTACACCTTC.

V gene TRBV7-2 combines with J gene TRBJ2-6; the D gene is possibly TRBD1 (6 bases). CDR1 SGHTA and CDR2 FQGNSA come from the germline V gene. This CDR3 is 14 amino acids long. V was pared by 1 base and J by 7 bases, with 8 bases between. The CDR3 DNA follows: TGTGCCAGCAGCTTAGACAGGGACGCCAACGTCCTGACTTTC. As protein: CASSLDRDANVLTF.

This chain connects TRBV29-1 to TRBJ1-5, with D uncertain. Germline lookup yields CDR1 SQVTM and CDR2 ANQGSEA. This CDR3 is 13 amino acids long. Trimming stripped 4 bases from V and 2 bases from J, with 9 bases between. The CDR3 is CSVALERNQPQHF. CDR3 DNA sequence: TGCAGCGTTGCACTCGAACGCAATCAGCCCCAGCATTTT.

CDR3 protein: CASSIMTGDNQPQHF. CDR3 in DNA: TGTGCCAGTAGTATAATGACAGGAGACAATCAGCCCCAGCATTTT. The V and J genes are TRBV19 and TRBJ1-5, with a tentative D call TRBD1 (6 bases). Germline values: CDR1 LNHDA, CDR2 SQIVND (reference sequence). This CDR3 region has 15 residues. V dropped 2 bases and J dropped 3 bases, with 11 bases sitting between them.

This clone was detected only a few times. The chain couples TRBV7-6 to TRBJ2-2; 9 positions match TRBD1. The length of the CDR3 is 14 residues. Per the germline V gene, CDR1 is SGHVS and CDR2 is FNYEAQ. The V gene end was trimmed by 5 bases and the J gene end by 14 bases; junction bases not matched to a gene: 12. The CDR3 DNA sequence: TGTGCCAGCAGCCCGCTGGTGGACAGGGGATTTCTGTTTTTT. As protein: CASSPLVDRGFLFF.

This clone has a single count. The V gene is TRBV18, the J gene TRBJ1-2; TRBD1 is a possible D gene (6 bases). This CDR3 contains 17 residues. Germline CDR1 reads KGHSH; CDR2 reads LQKENI. Trimming removed 3 bases at V and 0 bases at J, with 17 bases between. In nucleotides, the CDR3 is TGTGCCAGCTCACCCTCCCCGACAGGCTATACTAACTATGGCTACACCTTC. It translates to CASSPSPTGYTNYGYTF.

V usage is TRBV9 and J usage is TRBJ2-3; perhaps TRBD2 as D (5 bases). CDR3 length: 15 residues. The germline CDR1 and CDR2 sequences are SGDLS and YYNGEE. V gave up 0 bases and J gave up 2 bases, with 10 bases separating them. The CDR3: CASSVGGRTTDTQYF. DNA of the CDR3: TGTGCCAGCAGCGTAGGAGGGCGTACCACAGATACGCAGTATTTT.

This clone was detected once. This chain links TRBV7-6 with TRBJ2-1, with 7 positions matching TRBD1. V lost 0 bases to trimming and J lost 2 bases; unmatched junction nucleotides: 7. The CDR3 is 17 residues long. The V gene's germline CDR1 is SGHVS and CDR2 FNYEAQ. The CDR3, as DNA: TGTGCCAGCAGCTTAGCCCAGACAGGGCCGCCCTACAATGAGCAGTTCTTC. As protein: CASSLAQTGPPYNEQFF. The full variable domain, rest sourced from reference TRBV7-6 and TRBJ2-1, is GAGVSQSPRYKVTKRGQDVALRCDPISGHVSLYWYRQALGQGPEFLTYFNYEAQQDKSGLPNDRFSAERPEGSISTLTIQRTEQRDSAMYRCASSLAQTGPPYNEQFFGPGTRLTVL.

The chain links TRBV4-3 to TRBJ2-3, with D possibly matching TRBD1 (6 bases). CDR1 and CDR2 from the germline V gene are LGHNA and YSLEER. V lost 0 bases, J lost 5 bases, and 15 bases lay in between. The CDR3 extends over 16 amino acids. DNA for the CDR3: TGCGCCAGCAGCCAAGATTGGGGGCGTAGGGGAGATACGCAGTATTTT. Residues: CASSQDWGRRGDTQYF.